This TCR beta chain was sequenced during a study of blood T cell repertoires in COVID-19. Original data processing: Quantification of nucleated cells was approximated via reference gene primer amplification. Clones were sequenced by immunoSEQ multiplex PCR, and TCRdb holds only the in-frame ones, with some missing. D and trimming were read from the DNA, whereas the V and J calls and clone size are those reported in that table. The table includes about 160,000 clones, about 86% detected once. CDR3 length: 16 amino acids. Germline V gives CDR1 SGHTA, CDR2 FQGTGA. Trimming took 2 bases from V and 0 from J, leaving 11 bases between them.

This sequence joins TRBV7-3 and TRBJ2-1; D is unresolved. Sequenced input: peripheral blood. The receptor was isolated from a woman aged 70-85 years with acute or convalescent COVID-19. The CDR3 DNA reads TGTGCCAGCAGCTTATCCGGTTCGAGCTCCTACAATGAGCAGTTCTTC. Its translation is CASSLSGSSSYNEQFF.